These 6 T cell receptor beta chains share one sample of origin, sequenced in a study of CD8 T cells in Susac syndrome. Random-hexamer reverse transcription was applied to 0.5 to 1 ug RNA. A single record per CDR3 protein comes from TCRdb applying MiXCR to the immunoSEQ multiplex PCR reads. The table has around 140,000 distinct CDR3 sequences, about 95% seen once. The sequencing sample was made of CD4+ T cells from PBMCs. The source is a human donor with multiple sclerosis.

V is TRBV5-1 and J is TRBJ2-2; D not resolved. Trimming removed 2 bases at V and 5 bases at J, with 16 bases between. In germline, CDR1 is SGHRS, CDR2 YFSETQ. The length of the CDR3 is 16 residues. The CDR3 coding sequence is TGCGCCAGCAGCTTAAGAAGGGCGATAGAAACCGGGGAGCTGTTTTTT. It yields the protein CASSLRRAIETGELFF.

This clonotype was seen only once. The CDR3 sequence is CSAGIGATNEKLFF. The CDR3 nucleotides are TGCAGTGCTGGGATCGGCGCAACTAATGAAAAACTGTTTTTT. This chain uses TRBV20-1 with TRBJ1-4; D is unclear. Germline V gene sequence: CDR1 DFQATT, CDR2 SNEGSKA (reference sequence). The CDR3 covers 14 residues. Trimming took 5 bases from V and 0 from J, leaving 10 bases between them.

V gene TRBV19 combines with J gene TRBJ1-2, with 7 positions matching TRBD1. J was trimmed by 3 bases and V by 8 bases; bases with no gene match: 6. Germline values: CDR1 LNHDA, CDR2 SQIVND (reference sequence). The CDR3 contains 13 residues. The CDR3 is CASRDGTDYGYTF. DNA of the CDR3: TGTGCCAGTCGGGACGGGACAGACTATGGCTACACCTTC.

This chain links TRBV29-1 with TRBJ1-2; a weak D match, TRBD1 (6 bases). Between the trimmed V and J ends, which lost 0 bases and 4 bases, there was a span of 9 bases. Per the germline V gene, CDR1 is SQVTM and CDR2 is ANQGSEA. This CDR3 has 13 residues. In DNA, the CDR3 is TGCAGCGTTGAAGAGGGGGCCTTCTATGGCTACACCTTC. Translation gives CSVEEGAFYGYTF. Looking up the rest from reference TRBV29-1 and TRBJ1-2 gives the full variable domain: SAVISQKPSRDICQRGTSLTIQCQVDSQVTMMFWYRQQPGQSLTLIATANQGSEATYESGFVIDKFPISRPNLTFSTLTVSNMSPEDSSIYLCSVEEGAFYGYTFGSGTRLTVV.

This clonotype was counted once. The J gene is TRBJ2-1, the V gene TRBV15; D is possibly TRBD2 (5 bases). CDR3 size: 17 residues. Trimming removed 0 bases at V and 6 bases at J, with 18 bases between. Germline-derived CDR1 and CDR2 are LNHNV and YYDKDF (reference sequence). The CDR3 nucleotides read TGTGCCACCAGCAGAGATGGCGGAGCGGCTAAGCGCAATGAGCAGTTCTTC. Translated: CATSRDGGAAKRNEQFF.

This clonotype has only one observation. The chain has TRBV7-9 and TRBJ2-3; D not certain. The length of the CDR3 is 10 residues. The V gene lost 8 bases and the J gene lost 4 bases, with 4 bases spanning the gap. Per germline, CDR1 SEHNR and CDR2 FQNEAQ (reference sequence). This CDR3 reads CASLADTQYF. The CDR3 bases are TGTGCCAGCCTAGCAGATACGCAGTATTTT.